This TCR beta chain was sequenced in a study of cytomegalovirus exposure and HLA in healthy donors. Across the study: Earlier results showed 117 million unique TCR beta sequences derived from 150 million to 200 million T cells.

Healthy bone marrow donors formed the donor group. General study points: The authors excluded some V segments, including TRBV6-2 and TRBV6-3, as indistinguishable. In a later analysis, productive TCRs from donors in an Asian-associated ancestry cluster reportedly carried fewer N-insertions than the cohort mean.

Primers: 60 Vbeta forward and 13 Jbeta reverse. TCRdb's copy holds only in-frame clones and misses some; the assay was immunoSEQ multiplex PCR. This repertoire comprises about 83,000 clones; its ten largest clones make up 3% to 4%. Turning to this clone: Its antigen is undetermined.

This CDR3 comprises 15 residues. The V gene's germline CDR1 is MGHDK and CDR2 SYGVNS. The ends were cut back, 3 bases at V and 0 bases at J, with 12 bases in the middle. Source material: PBMCs. The V gene is TRBV25-1, the J gene TRBJ2-7; D may be TRBD1 (6 bases). The sequence was obtained from a man aged 18 to 29 in good health and CMV-seropositive. CDR3 loop: CASSDITGSSYEQYF. The CDR3 DNA sequence: TGTGCCAGCAGTGATATAACAGGGAGCTCCTACGAGCAGTACTTC.